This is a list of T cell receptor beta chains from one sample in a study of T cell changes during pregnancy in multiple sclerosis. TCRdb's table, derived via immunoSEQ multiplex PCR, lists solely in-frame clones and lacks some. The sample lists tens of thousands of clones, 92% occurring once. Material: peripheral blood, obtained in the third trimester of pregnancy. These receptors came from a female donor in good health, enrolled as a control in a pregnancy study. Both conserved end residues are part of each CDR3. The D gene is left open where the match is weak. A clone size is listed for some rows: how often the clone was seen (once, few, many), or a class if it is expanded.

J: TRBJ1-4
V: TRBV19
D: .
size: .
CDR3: CASSPGPGKLFF
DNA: TGTGCCAGTAGCCCGGGCCCGGGGAAACTGTTTTTT

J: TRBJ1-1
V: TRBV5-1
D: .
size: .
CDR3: CASSSGHRNTEAFF
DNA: TGCGCCAGCAGCTCGGGACATAGGAACACTGAAGCTTTCTTT

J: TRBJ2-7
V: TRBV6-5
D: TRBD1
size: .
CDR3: CATGGGDRGGEQYF
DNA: TGTGCCACAGGGGGCGGAGACAGGGGGGGGGAGCAGTACTTC

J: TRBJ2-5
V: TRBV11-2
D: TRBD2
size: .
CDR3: CASSRTSGKETQYF
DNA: TGTGCCAGCAGTCGCACTAGCGGCAAAGAGACCCAGTACTTC

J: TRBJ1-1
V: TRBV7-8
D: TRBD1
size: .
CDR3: CASSPGQGRYTEAFF
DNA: TGTGCCAGCAGCCCAGGACAGGGACGGTACACTGAAGCTTTCTTT

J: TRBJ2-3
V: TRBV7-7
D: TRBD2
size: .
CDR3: CASSNGLAYTDTQYF
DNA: TGTGCTAGCAGTAATGGACTAGCGTACACAGATACGCAGTATTTT

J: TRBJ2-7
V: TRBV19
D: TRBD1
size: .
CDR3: CASSTPGQPYEQYF
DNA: TGTGCCAGTAGTACACCGGGACAGCCATACGAGCAGTACTTC

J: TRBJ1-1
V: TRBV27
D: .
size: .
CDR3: CASSLFRAGGITEAFF
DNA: TGTGCCAGCAGTTTATTCAGGGCGGGGGGGATCACTGAAGCTTTCTTT

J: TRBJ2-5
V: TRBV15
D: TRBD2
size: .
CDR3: CATSLRSGVRLAGRAIETQYF
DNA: TGTGCCACCAGCCTGAGAAGCGGTGTCCGACTAGCGGGTAGGGCCATAGAGACCCAGTACTTC

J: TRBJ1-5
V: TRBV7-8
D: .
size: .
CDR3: CASSPRQDLLNQPQHF
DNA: TGTGCCAGCAGCCCACGACAGGACCTGTTGAATCAGCCCCAGCATTTT

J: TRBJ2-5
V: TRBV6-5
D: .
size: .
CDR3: CASSYSGGQGKTQYF
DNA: TGTGCCAGCAGTTACTCGGGGGGGCAGGGAAAGACCCAGTACTTC

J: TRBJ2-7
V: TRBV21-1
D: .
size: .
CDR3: CASSLEARVDRSHEQYF
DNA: TGTGCCAGCAGCCTTGAGGCCCGGGTGGATCGCTCCCACGAGCAGTACTTC

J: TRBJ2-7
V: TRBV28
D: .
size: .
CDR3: CASSLGQGYREQYF
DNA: TGTGCCAGCAGTTTAGGCCAGGGGTACCGCGAGCAGTACTTC

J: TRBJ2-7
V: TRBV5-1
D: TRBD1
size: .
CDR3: CASRTGSERYEQYF
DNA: TGCGCCAGCCGGACAGGAAGCGAACGCTACGAGCAGTACTTC

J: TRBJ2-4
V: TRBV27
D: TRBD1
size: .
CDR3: CASSSDRGWMAKAKNIQYF
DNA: TGTGCCAGCAGTTCGGACAGGGGGTGGATGGCGAAGGCCAAAAACATTCAGTACTTC

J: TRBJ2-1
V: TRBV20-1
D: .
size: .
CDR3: CSATAGLEQFF
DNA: TGCAGTGCTACAGCGGGCCTTGAGCAGTTCTTC

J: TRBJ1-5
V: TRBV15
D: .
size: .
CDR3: CATSRDLARGRGQPQHF
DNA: TGTGCCACCAGCAGAGATTTGGCAAGAGGGAGGGGTCAGCCCCAGCATTTT

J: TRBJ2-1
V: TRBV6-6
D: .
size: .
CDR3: CASKKGSSYNEQFF
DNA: TGTGCCAGCAAAAAAGGGAGCTCCTACAATGAGCAGTTCTTC

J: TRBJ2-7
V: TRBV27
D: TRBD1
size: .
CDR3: CASSLRTAGTGAYEQYF
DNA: TGTGCCAGCAGTTTGCGCACGGCGGGGACAGGGGCCTACGAGCAGTACTTC

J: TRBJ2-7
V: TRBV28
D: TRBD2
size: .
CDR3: CASRAGGGWIANEQYF
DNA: TGTGCCAGCAGAGCGGGGGGTGGGTGGATCGCGAACGAGCAGTACTTC

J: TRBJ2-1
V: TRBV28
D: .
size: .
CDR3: CAILGGGLPGNEQFF
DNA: TGTGCCATCCTAGGAGGGGGCCTACCCGGCAATGAGCAGTTCTTC

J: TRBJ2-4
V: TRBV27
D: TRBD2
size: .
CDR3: CASSLSGTSVNIQYF
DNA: TGTGCCAGCAGTTTAAGTGGGACTAGCGTAAACATTCAGTACTTC

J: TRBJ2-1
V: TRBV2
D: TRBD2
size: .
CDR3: CASREGLGSYNEQFF
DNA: TGTGCCAGCAGGGAGGGACTAGGGTCCTACAATGAGCAGTTCTTC

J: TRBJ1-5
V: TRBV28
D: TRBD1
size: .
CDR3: CASSLEGGQGRRQPQHF
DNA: TGTGCCAGCAGTTTGGAGGGAGGACAGGGCCGACGTCAGCCCCAGCATTTT

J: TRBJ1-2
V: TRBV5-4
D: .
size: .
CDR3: CASSPERAGGGYTF
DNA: TGTGCCAGCAGCCCCGAGAGGGCAGGAGGCGGCTACACCTTC

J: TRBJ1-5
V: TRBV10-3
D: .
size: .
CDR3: CAISDRGDRRNQPQHF
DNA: TGTGCCATCAGTGATCGAGGTGATAGGCGCAATCAGCCCCAGCATTTT

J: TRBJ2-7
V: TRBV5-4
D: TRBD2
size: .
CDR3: CASSDPGLAGYEQYF
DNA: TGTGCCAGCAGCGACCCCGGATTAGCGGGGTACGAGCAGTACTTC

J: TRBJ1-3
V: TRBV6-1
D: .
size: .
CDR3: CASSEPNGGPGNTIYF
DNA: TGTGCCAGCAGTGAACCTAACGGGGGGCCGGGAAACACCATATATTTT

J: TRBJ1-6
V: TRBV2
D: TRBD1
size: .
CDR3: CASSELDRGFSPLHF
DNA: TGTGCCAGCAGTGAATTGGACAGGGGATTCTCACCCCTCCACTTT

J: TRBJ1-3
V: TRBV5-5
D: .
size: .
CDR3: CASTSARTENTIYF
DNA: TGTGCCAGCACCTCAGCGCGGACAGAAAACACCATATATTTT

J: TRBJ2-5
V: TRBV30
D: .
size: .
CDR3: CAWSNMETQYF
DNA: TGTGCCTGGTCTAATATGGAGACCCAGTACTTC

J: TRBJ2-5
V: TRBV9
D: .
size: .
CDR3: CASSVGIGQLKETQYF
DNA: TGTGCCAGCAGCGTAGGTATCGGACAGTTGAAAGAGACCCAGTACTTC

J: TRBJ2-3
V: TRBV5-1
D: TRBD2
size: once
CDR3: CASSLGGGGGTQYF
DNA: TGCGCCAGCAGCTTGGGCGGGGGAGGTGGCACGCAGTATTTT

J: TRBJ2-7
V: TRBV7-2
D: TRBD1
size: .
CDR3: CASSLAAGGQVYEQYF
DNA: TGTGCCAGCAGCTTAGCGGCAGGGGGACAGGTCTACGAGCAGTACTTC

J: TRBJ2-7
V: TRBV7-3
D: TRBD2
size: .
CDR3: CASSTGEWPGLAPYEQYF
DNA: TGTGCCAGCAGCACTGGAGAATGGCCGGGACTAGCCCCCTACGAGCAGTACTTC

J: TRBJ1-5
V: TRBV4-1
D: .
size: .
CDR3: CASSLYGNQPQHF
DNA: TGCGCCAGCAGCCTGTATGGCAATCAGCCCCAGCATTTT

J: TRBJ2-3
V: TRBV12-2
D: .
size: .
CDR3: CASRLDRQPLRYF
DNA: TGTGCAAGTCGCTTAGACCGACAGCCATTGCGGTATTTT

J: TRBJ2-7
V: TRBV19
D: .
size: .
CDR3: CASRFAGNSYEQYF
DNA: TGTGCCAGTAGATTTGCGGGAAACTCCTACGAGCAGTACTTC

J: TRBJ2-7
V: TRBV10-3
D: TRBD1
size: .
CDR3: CAISGSDRGPYEQYF
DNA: TGTGCCATCAGTGGATCAGACAGGGGACCCTACGAGCAGTACTTC

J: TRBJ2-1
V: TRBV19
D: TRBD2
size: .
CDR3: CASSTLAGEVGEQFF
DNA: TGTGCCAGTAGTACACTAGCGGGGGAGGTAGGTGAGCAGTTCTTC

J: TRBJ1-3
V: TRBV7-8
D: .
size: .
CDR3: CASSTRQSSGNTIYF
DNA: TGTGCCAGCAGCACCCGACAGAGCTCTGGAAACACCATATATTTT

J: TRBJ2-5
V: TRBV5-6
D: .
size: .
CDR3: CASSFRTRRETQYF
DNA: TGTGCCAGCAGCTTCCGGACTCGAAGGGAGACCCAGTACTTC

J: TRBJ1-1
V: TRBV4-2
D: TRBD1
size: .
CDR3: CASSQEDREQNTEAFF
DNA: TGTGCCAGCAGCCAAGAGGACAGGGAACAGAACACTGAAGCTTTCTTT

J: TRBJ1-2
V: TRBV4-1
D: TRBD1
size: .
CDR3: CASSPDRGNYGYTF
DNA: TGCGCCAGCAGCCCGGACAGGGGGAACTATGGCTACACCTTC

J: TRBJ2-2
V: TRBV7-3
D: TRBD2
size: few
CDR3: CASSLGAGGTTGELFF
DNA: TGTGCCAGCAGCTTAGGCGCGGGAGGAACCACCGGGGAGCTGTTTTTT

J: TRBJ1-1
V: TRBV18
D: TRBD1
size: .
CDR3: CASSRNRGLIEAFF
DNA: TGTGCCAGCTCACGAAACAGGGGTCTCATAGAAGCTTTCTTT

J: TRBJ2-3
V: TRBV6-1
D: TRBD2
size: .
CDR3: CASNALADHTDTQYF
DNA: TGTGCCAGCAATGCCCTAGCGGACCACACAGATACGCAGTATTTT

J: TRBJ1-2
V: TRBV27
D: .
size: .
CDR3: CASSLSFQASHYGYTF
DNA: TGTGCCAGCAGTTTATCGTTCCAGGCCTCTCACTATGGCTACACCTTC

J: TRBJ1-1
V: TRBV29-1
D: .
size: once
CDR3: CSVANTEAFF
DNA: TGCAGCGTGGCAAACACTGAAGCTTTCTTT

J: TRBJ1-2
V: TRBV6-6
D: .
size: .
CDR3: CASSSGSLRGYTF
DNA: TGTGCCAGCAGTTCGGGGTCCCTCCGAGGCTACACCTTC

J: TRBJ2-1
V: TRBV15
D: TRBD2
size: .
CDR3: CATSSGTSGLSSYNEQFF
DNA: TGTGCCACCAGCAGCGGGACTAGCGGCCTAAGCTCCTACAATGAGCAGTTCTTC

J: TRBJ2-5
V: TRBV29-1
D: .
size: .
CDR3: CSATESTQETQYF
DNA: TGCAGTGCCACAGAATCTACCCAAGAGACCCAGTACTTC

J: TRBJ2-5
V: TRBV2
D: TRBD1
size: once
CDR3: CASRTGRTQETQYF
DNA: TGTGCCAGCCGGACAGGGAGAACCCAAGAGACCCAGTACTTC

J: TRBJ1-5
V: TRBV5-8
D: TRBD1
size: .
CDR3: CASSWTGYGNQPQHF
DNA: TGTGCCAGCAGCTGGACAGGGTACGGCAATCAGCCCCAGCATTTT

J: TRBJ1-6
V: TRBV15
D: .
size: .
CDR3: CATSRSAGGDSPLHF
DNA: TGTGCCACCAGCAGATCAGCAGGAGGGGATTCACCCCTCCACTTT

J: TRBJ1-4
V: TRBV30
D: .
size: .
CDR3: CAWSGFGGQINEKLFF
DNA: TGTGCCTGGAGTGGATTTGGGGGACAAATTAATGAAAAACTGTTTTTT

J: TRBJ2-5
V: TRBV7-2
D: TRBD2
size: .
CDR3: CASSPGLADGETQYF
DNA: TGTGCCAGCAGCCCGGGACTAGCGGATGGGGAGACCCAGTACTTC

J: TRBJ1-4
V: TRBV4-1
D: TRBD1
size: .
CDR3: CASSQDRGHEKLFF
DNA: TGCGCCAGCAGCCAGGACAGGGGCCATGAAAAACTGTTTTTT